These 6 T cell receptor beta chains came from one sample sequenced in a study. TCRdb independently ran MiXCR on the 5' RACE reads; one entry per CDR3 protein. The data hold tens of thousands of distinct CDR3 sequences, with under 20% observed a single time. Sequencing used naive CD4+ T cells sorted from a lymph node. Specified subset: naive CD4+ T cells, CD4+CD45RA+CD25-. Receptors were obtained from a female donor with breast cancer.

The chain uses TRBV12-3 or TRBV12-4 and TRBJ2-3; TRBD2 agrees at 11 bases. The length of the CDR3 is 19 residues. V gave up 5 bases and J gave up 1 base; unmatched junction bases: 14. The CDR3 bases are TGTGCCAGCAGTACGTATCAAGGGGGACTAGCGGAACGCACAGATACGCAGTATTTT. Amino acids: CASSTYQGGLAERTDTQYF.

This clonotype was seen ten or more times. This chain uses TRBV5-4 with TRBJ2-7, with TRBD2 matching over 7 bases. J was trimmed by 2 bases and V by 4 bases; bases with no gene match: 6. CDR1 SGHNT and CDR2 YYREEE come from the germline V gene (reference sequence). The CDR3 is 14 amino acids. The CDR3 DNA sequence: TGTGCCAGCAGCCGCCTTGGGAGGGCCTACGAGCAGTACTTC. Amino acid sequence: CASSRLGRAYEQYF.

This clonotype was recorded many times. This chain connects TRBV20-1 to TRBJ2-1, with D possibly being TRBD1 or TRBD2 (5 bases each). V dropped 6 bases and J dropped 7 bases, with 13 bases sitting between them. The length of the CDR3 is 12 residues. Germline CDR1 is DFQATT and CDR2 is SNEGSKA (reference sequence). The CDR3 nucleotides are TGCAGTGCCGAAGGGACCTTAAATGAGCAGTTCTTC. Translated: CSAEGTLNEQFF.

There are a few counts of this clonotype. The rearrangement joins TRBV7-2 to TRBJ1-5; D perhaps matches TRBD1 (5 bases). With 5 bases removed from V and 10 bases from J, the gap between germline ends came to 15 bases. This CDR3 comprises 13 residues. Germline V lookup: CDR1 SGHTA, CDR2 FQGNSA. As DNA, the CDR3 is TGTGCCAGCAGCCTGGGGGTGTGGGGACCCCAGCATTTT. Translated, it gives CASSLGVWGPQHF.

This clonotype was picked up a small number of times. V is TRBV7-9 and J is TRBJ2-7, with D possibly TRBD2 on 6 matching bases. The CDR3 is 14 amino acids. V was clipped by 2 bases and J by 4 bases, with 12 bases between them. The germline V gene encodes CDR1 SEHNR and CDR2 FQNEAQ (reference sequence). CDR3 sequence reads: CASSLLAEVYEQYF. CDR3 sequence (DNA): TGTGCCAGCAGCTTATTAGCGGAGGTGTACGAGCAGTACTTC.

On this clonotype: Here the CDR3 omits its conserved ending phenylalanine or tryptophan, so a read error is the likely source. The chain links TRBV6-5 to TRBJ1-1; TRBD1 matches 9 bases. From germline, CDR1 is MNHEY and CDR2 SVGAGI. The CDR3 is 14 amino acids. The V segment lost 4 bases and the J segment 3 bases; nucleotides outside the gene matches: 3. CDR3 coding DNA: TGTGCCAGCAGTTTACAGGGGGCGTACACTGAAGCTTTCTCT. It yields the protein CASSLQGAYTEAFS.